These 25 T cell receptor beta chains were all obtained from the same sample, sequenced in a study of blood T cell repertoires in COVID-19. Only in-frame clones appear in the TCRdb table, and some are missing; sequencing was by immunoSEQ multiplex PCR. The top ten clones hold less than 20% of a sample with 29,000 or so clones, around 67% of them seen once. Sequencing used peripheral blood. These receptors originate from a human donor in a cohort sampled during active COVID-19.

The V call is TRBV6-6, the J call TRBJ1-2; TRBD1 agrees at 11 bases. This CDR3 has 14 residues. With 5 bases clipped from V and 8 bases from J, the junction kept 7 bases outside the gene matches. Germline-derived CDR1 and CDR2 are MNHNY and SVGAGI (reference sequence). The CDR3 sequence: CASSTGQGARGYTF. The CDR3 DNA reads TGTGCCAGCAGTACCGGACAGGGGGCAAGGGGCTACACCTTC.

Here the CDR3 DNA reads TGTGCCAGCTCGCTCCGGCGGCAGGGGTATTCTGAAGCTTTCTTT. Encoded protein: CASSLRRQGYSEAFF. The chain uses TRBV18 and TRBJ1-1; tentative D call: TRBD1 (6 bases). Per the germline V gene, CDR1 is KGHSH and CDR2 is LQKENI. The CDR3 contains 15 residues. The germline V and J ends were trimmed by 6 bases and 6 bases, with 20 bases remaining between them. The entire variable domain, with the rest obtained from reference TRBV18 and TRBJ1-1, is as follows: NAGVMQNPRHLVRRRGQEARLRCSPMKGHSHVYWYRQLPEEGLKFMVYLQKENIIDESGMPKERFSAEFPKEGPSILRIQQVVRGDSAAYFCASSLRRQGYSEAFFGQGTRLTVV.

The chain is built from TRBV10-3 and TRBJ1-1, with D possibly being TRBD1 (5 bases). V dropped 4 bases and J dropped 6 bases, with 9 bases sitting between them. CDR1 ENHRY and CDR2 SYGVKD come from the germline V gene. There are 12 residues in the CDR3. This CDR3 reads CAISGGTAEAFF. CDR3 bases: TGTGCCATCAGTGGGGGCACGGCTGAAGCTTTCTTT.

The chain recombines TRBV18 with TRBJ2-7; no firm D call. The CDR3 has 14 amino acids. Trimming left V 2 bases short and J 0 bases short, with 8 bases between. CDR1 and CDR2 (germline): KGHSH, LQKENI. Here the CDR3 DNA reads TGTGCCAGCTCACCAGGTAGTGACTCCTACGAGCAGTACTTC. This gives the protein CASSPGSDSYEQYF. The variable domain in full, completed from reference TRBV18 and TRBJ2-7, reads NAGVMQNPRHLVRRRGQEARLRCSPMKGHSHVYWYRQLPEEGLKFMVYLQKENIIDESGMPKERFSAEFPKEGPSILRIQQVVRGDSAAYFCASSPGSDSYEQYFGPGTRLTVT.

V usage is TRBV4-3 and J usage is TRBJ2-7; D remains ambiguous. The germline V gene encodes CDR1 LGHNA and CDR2 YSLEER. Trimming left V 1 base short and J 7 bases short, with 11 bases between. The CDR3 consists of 13 residues. This CDR3 is CASSQAIAREQYF. DNA for the CDR3: TGCGCCAGCAGCCAAGCTATAGCCCGGGAGCAGTACTTC.

This clone has more than one count but fewer than ten. The V and J genes are TRBV13 and TRBJ1-4; 9 bases map to TRBD1. V gave up 5 bases and J gave up 7 bases; unmatched junction bases: 8. Germline V gives CDR1 PRHDT, CDR2 FYEKMQ (reference sequence). The CDR3 has 15 amino acids. CDR3 bases: TGTGCCAGCAGCACAACAGGGGGCGCCCGTGAAAAACTGTTTTTT. Its translation: CASSTTGGAREKLFF.

This clone was picked up a small number of times. V and J are TRBV28 and TRBJ1-2, with 7 bases aligning to TRBD1. The junction had 6 bases not matched to a gene; V was cut back by 4 bases and J by 4 bases. Germline values: CDR1 MDHEN, CDR2 SYDVKM. The CDR3 consists of 14 residues. Here the CDR3 DNA reads TGTGCCAGCAGTTCAGGACAGGCCACCTATGGCTACACCTTC. Translated, it gives CASSSGQATYGYTF.

A note on this clone: Sequence at one end of the junction differs from germline and may be a read error. The rearrangement links TRBV28 to TRBJ2-1, with 9 bases that match TRBD2. Germline-derived CDR1 and CDR2 are MDHEN and SYDVKM. CDR3 length: 11 residues. The CDR3, as DNA: TGTGCCAGCAGCTCCACTAGCGGGCGGGTCTTC. It is translated as CASSSTSGRVF.

The chain recombines TRBV2 with TRBJ1-2; 10 positions agree with TRBD1. Germline V lookup: CDR1 SNHLY, CDR2 FYNNEI. There are 14 residues in the CDR3. Germline trimming cut 6 bases from V and 1 base from J; bases unmatched to any gene: 2. The CDR3: CASRTGGRNYGYTF. The CDR3 DNA reads TGTGCCAGCAGGACAGGGGGCCGTAACTATGGCTACACCTTC.

The chain couples TRBV28 to TRBJ1-5; no clear D. Germline CDR1 MDHEN, CDR2 SYDVKM. The length of the CDR3 is 12 residues. V was pared by 5 bases and J by 8 bases, with 10 bases between. CDR3 DNA sequence: TGTGCCAGCAGTACCCCACAGAAGCCCCAGCATTTT. Translated, it gives CASSTPQKPQHF.

V is TRBV6-5 and J is TRBJ2-2, with D uncertain. Trimming took 5 bases from V and 5 from J, leaving 6 bases between them. Germline CDR1 reads MNHEY; CDR2 reads SVGAGI. The CDR3 loop spans 12 amino acids. CDR3 protein: CASSPYTGELFF. The CDR3 DNA reads as TGTGCCAGCAGTCCTTATACCGGGGAGCTGTTTTTT.

The chain joins TRBV7-9 to TRBJ2-1; perhaps TRBD2 as D (5 bases). Germline V gene lookup returns CDR1 SEHNR and CDR2 FQNEAQ (reference sequence). The V gene lost 3 bases and the J gene lost 5 bases, with 11 bases spanning the gap. The CDR3 consists of 14 residues. The CDR3 DNA sequence: TGTGCCAGCAGCTTGCTGGGAGTGCACAATGAGCAGTTCTTC. It encodes CASSLLGVHNEQFF.

This chain links TRBV10-2 with TRBJ2-7, with 8 positions matching TRBD2. The germline CDR1 and CDR2 sequences are WSHSY and SAAADI. V dropped 8 bases and J dropped 5; count of bases not matched to a gene: 8. The CDR3 has 13 residues. Written as DNA, the CDR3 is TGCGCCAGCCGGGAGGGCCGGACGGACGAGCAGTACTTC. Amino acids: CASREGRTDEQYF.

This sequence joins TRBV5-1 and TRBJ2-7, with D possibly matching TRBD1 (5 bases). Germline V gene lookup returns CDR1 SGHRS and CDR2 YFSETQ. Trimming removed 4 bases from V and 2 bases from J, with 10 bases in between. The CDR3 contains 13 residues. CDR3 DNA sequence: TGCGCCAGCAGCGCAGCCAGGGCCTACGAGCAGTACTTC. Amino acids: CASSAARAYEQYF.

V is TRBV10-3 and J is TRBJ1-5; D gene uncertain. V was cut by 2 bases and J by 3 bases, with 5 bases left in between. The germline V gene encodes CDR1 ENHRY and CDR2 SYGVKD. CDR3 length: 13 residues. CDR3 residues: CAISENINQPQHF. As DNA, the CDR3 is TGTGCCATCAGTGAGAACATCAATCAGCCCCAGCATTTT.

The genes are TRBV5-1 and TRBJ2-3, with 7 bases that match TRBD1. Trimming cost V 7 bases and J 4 bases; bases outside gene matches: 3. CDR1 is SGHRS and CDR2 is YFSETQ in the germline V gene. The CDR3 contains 12 residues. CDR3: CASAQGADTQYF. CDR3 nucleotide sequence: TGCGCCAGCGCTCAGGGGGCAGATACGCAGTATTTT. Based on the CDR3 plus reference TRBV5-1 and TRBJ2-3, the full variable domain is KAGVTQTPRYLIKTRGQQVTLSCSPISGHRSVSWYQQTPGQGLQFLFEYFSETQRNKGNFPGRFSGRQFSNSRSEMNVSTLELGDSALYLCASAQGADTQYFGPGTRLTVL.

In its sample, this clone was seen a few times. The CDR3 DNA follows: TGTGCCAGCAGTTTAACAAAGTACACCGGGGAGCTGTTTTTT. This gives the protein CASSLTKYTGELFF. The genes are TRBV27 and TRBJ2-2; no reliable D call. Germline V CDR1 and CDR2: MNHEY, SMNVEV (reference sequence). The V gene lost 2 bases and the J gene lost 3 bases, with 7 bases spanning the gap. There are 14 residues in the CDR3.

This clone was counted a single time. This rearrangement joins TRBV7-7 to TRBJ2-3; D is uncertain. This CDR3 comprises 13 residues. Germline lookup yields CDR1 SSHAT and CDR2 FNYEAQ (reference sequence). Trimming left V 5 bases short and J 2 bases short, with 8 bases between. The CDR3 spells CASSREDTDTQYF. In DNA, the CDR3 is TGTGCCAGCAGCCGAGAGGACACAGATACGCAGTATTTT.

The gene calls are TRBV7-2 and TRBJ2-3; TRBD2 matches at 15 bases. With V trimmed by 4 bases and J by 10 bases, 6 bases remained unmatched. This CDR3 spans 15 amino acids. Germline V gene sequence: CDR1 SGHTA, CDR2 FQGNSA. CDR3 protein: CASSSGLAGGPSQYF. CDR3 in DNA: TGTGCCAGCAGCTCCGGACTAGCGGGAGGGCCTTCGCAGTATTTT.

This clone came up a few times. The chain combines TRBV7-2 with TRBJ1-5, with TRBD1 matching over 8 bases. CDR1 is SGHTA, CDR2 FQGNSA, per germline. V trimming: 1 base; J trimming: 7 bases; junction bases outside the gene matches: 6. This CDR3 comprises 15 residues. This CDR3 reads CASSLDQGARQPQHF. CDR3 coding DNA: TGTGCCAGCAGCTTAGACCAGGGGGCGAGACAGCCCCAGCATTTT.

V gene TRBV5-4 combines with J gene TRBJ1-1; D possibly corresponds to TRBD1 (6 bases). The CDR3 consists of 16 residues. Germline V gene sequence: CDR1 SGHNT, CDR2 YYREEE (reference sequence). The V end lost 0 bases, the J end lost 6 bases, and 18 bases lay between the germline ends. The CDR3 region has the DNA TGTGCCAGCAGCTTGGATGGATCAGGGGTTATCGCTGAAGCTTTCTTT. Its protein is CASSLDGSGVIAEAFF.

CDR3 protein: CASSEAGLWNTEAFF. The DNA for the CDR3 is TGTGCCAGCAGTGAAGCGGGGCTCTGGAACACTGAAGCTTTCTTT. The V and J genes are TRBV2 and TRBJ1-1, with D tentatively TRBD1 (5 bases). Germline CDR1 SNHLY, CDR2 FYNNEI. This CDR3 has 15 residues. The germline V and J ends were trimmed by 0 bases and 1 base, with 9 bases remaining between them.

The chain couples TRBV18 to TRBJ2-7; TRBD1 agrees at 9 bases. With 3 bases clipped from V and 2 bases from J, the junction kept 5 bases outside the gene matches. The germline V gene has CDR1 KGHSH and CDR2 LQKENI. The CDR3 is 15 amino acids. The CDR3 nucleotides read TGTGCCAGCTCACCTTTTGGGACAGGGACCTACGAGCAGTACTTC. It encodes CASSPFGTGTYEQYF.

CDR3 amino acids: CASSQGRSTDTQYF. CDR3 in DNA: TGCGCCAGCAGCCAAGGGAGGAGCACAGATACGCAGTATTTT. The V call is TRBV4-1, the J call TRBJ2-3; maybe TRBD2 (5 bases). V shed 1 base and J shed 0 bases, with 5 bases lying between them. Germline lookup yields CDR1 MGHRA and CDR2 YSYEKL. The length of the CDR3 is 14 residues.

The V call is TRBV3-1 (or the pseudogene TRBV3-2), the J call TRBJ2-1; no reliable D call. The CDR3 is 15 residues long. V lost 2 bases to trimming and J lost 0 bases, with 8 bases between them. Germline assignment: CDR1 LGHDT and CDR2 YNNKEL (reference sequence). The DNA for the CDR3 is TGTGCCAGCAGCCAAATGGCCGACTCCTACAATGAGCAGTTCTTC. It codes for CASSQMADSYNEQFF.